These 9 T cell receptor beta chains originate from one sample sequenced in a study of follicular helper T cells after annual influenza vaccination. Time point reported: 2015-2016 season, 7 days after influenza vaccination. Repertoires were generated with immunoSEQ multiplex PCR, while TCRdb's copy carries only in-frame clones and drops some. The table shows 8,500 to 11,000 clones, with less than 85% occurring only once. The sequencing here drew on CXCR5- memory CD4+ T cells sorted from blood, taken 7 days after influenza vaccination. Receptors were obtained from an adult who received the influenza vaccine.

The rearrangement uses TRBV5-4 and TRBJ2-7; 8 positions agree with TRBD1. Germline CDR1 and CDR2: SGHNT and YYREEE (reference sequence). Germline trimming cut 2 bases from V and 3 bases from J; bases unmatched to any gene: 4. The CDR3 has 14 residues. The chain's CDR3 is CASSLGQGGYEQYF. The CDR3 DNA reads TGTGCCAGCAGCTTAGGACAGGGAGGCTACGAGCAGTACTTC.

This sequence joins TRBV20-1 and TRBJ1-5; D unresolved. The V gene's germline CDR1 is DFQATT and CDR2 SNEGSKA (reference sequence). The CDR3 covers 10 residues. The CDR3 protein is CSHGNQPQHF. Written as DNA, the CDR3 is TGCAGCCATGGGAATCAGCCCCAGCATTTT.

The chain uses TRBV5-1 and TRBJ2-5; 13 bases line up with TRBD2. Per germline, CDR1 SGHRS and CDR2 YFSETQ. CDR3 length: 16 residues. With 0 bases clipped from V and 4 bases from J, the junction kept 3 bases outside the gene matches. CDR3 sequence (DNA): TGCGCCAGCAGCTTGGCAAGACTAGCGGGGGGAGAGACCCAGTACTTC. Protein sequence: CASSLARLAGGETQYF.

In its sample, this clone was seen a few times. This chain links TRBV10-1 with TRBJ2-1, with D perhaps assigned TRBD1 or TRBD2 (5 bases each). The CDR3 has 13 amino acids. Per the germline V gene, CDR1 is WNHNN and CDR2 is SYGVQD (reference sequence). V was clipped by 0 bases and J by 9 bases, with 9 bases between them. The CDR3 loop reads CASSESWGTEQFF. CDR3 DNA: TGCGCCAGCAGTGAGTCTTGGGGGACTGAGCAGTTCTTC.

The V call is TRBV10-3, the J call TRBJ1-3; tentatively, D is TRBD1 (5 bases). V lost 3 bases and J lost 0, with 12 bases in between. The CDR3 has 16 amino acids. CDR1 and CDR2 from the germline V gene are ENHRY and SYGVKD. As DNA, the CDR3 is TGTGCCATCAGTGACACAGGACGCCGCTCTGGAAACACCATATATTTT. Translated, it gives CAISDTGRRSGNTIYF.

This chain links TRBV27 with TRBJ1-6; D is unclear. The CDR3 contains 18 residues. The V end was cut by 0 bases, the J end by 0 bases, with 12 bases between. CDR1 is MNHEY, CDR2 SMNVEV, per germline (reference sequence). CDR3 amino acids: CASSLSRGMSSYNSPLHF. The CDR3 nucleotides read TGTGCCAGCAGTTTATCACGGGGAATGAGCTCCTATAATTCACCCCTCCACTTT.

This clone showed up just a few times. This rearrangement joins TRBV2 to TRBJ1-3; D is unclear. The CDR3 is 13 amino acids. Between the trimmed V and J ends, which lost 8 bases and 3 bases, there was a span of 11 bases. CDR1 is SNHLY and CDR2 is FYNNEI in the germline V gene. CDR3 region: CASRAGNGNTIYF. CDR3 coding DNA: TGTGCCAGCCGGGCGGGGAATGGAAACACCATATATTTT.

The chain employs TRBV5-1 and TRBJ1-5; D is uncertain. V lost 0 bases, J lost 2 bases, and 9 bases lay in between. This CDR3 region has 15 residues. Germline CDR1 and CDR2: SGHRS and YFSETQ. CDR3: CASSLDTAGNQPQHF. The CDR3 DNA reads TGCGCCAGCAGCTTGGATACGGCGGGCAATCAGCCCCAGCATTTT.

The genes are TRBV21-1 and TRBJ1-5; the table names TRBD1, a call not compared with the DNA. TRBV21-1 is listed as a pseudogene. The CDR3 runs to 15 residues. The CDR3 is CARIPRTGRIQPQHF. The CDR3 coding sequence is TGTGCCAGGATACCAAGGACAGGGCGGATTCAGCCCCAGCATTTT.